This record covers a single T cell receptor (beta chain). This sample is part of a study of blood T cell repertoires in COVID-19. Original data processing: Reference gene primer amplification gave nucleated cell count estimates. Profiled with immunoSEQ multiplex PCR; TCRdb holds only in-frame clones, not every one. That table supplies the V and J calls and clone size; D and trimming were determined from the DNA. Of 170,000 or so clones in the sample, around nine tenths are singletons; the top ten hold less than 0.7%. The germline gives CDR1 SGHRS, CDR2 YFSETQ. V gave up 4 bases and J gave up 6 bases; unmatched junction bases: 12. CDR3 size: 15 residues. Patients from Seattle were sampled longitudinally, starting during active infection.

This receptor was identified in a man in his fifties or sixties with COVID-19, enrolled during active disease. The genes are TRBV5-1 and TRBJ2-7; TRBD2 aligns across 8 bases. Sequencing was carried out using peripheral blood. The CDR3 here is CASSTQSAGGGEQYF. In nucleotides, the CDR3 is TGCGCCAGCAGCACTCAATCGGCGGGGGGTGGCGAGCAGTACTTC.